What follows are 16 T cell receptor beta chains derived from one specimen sequenced in a study of post-analysis software for immune sequencing data. TCR beta cDNA libraries had unique molecular identifiers. TCRdb reprocessed the PCR reads via MiXCR and lists one record per CDR3 protein. Of 700,000 to 900,000 distinct CDR3 sequences in the sample, about 43% were seen once. The study's findings and limits: In patients, five TRBV segments were more frequent than in controls, with TRBV5-6, TRBV5-1 and TRBV20-1 among them.

Their cognate antigens are unknown. The sequenced sample consisted of blood. The receptors come from a girl aged 10-17 years with multiple sclerosis.

This sequence joins TRBV4-3 and TRBJ2-3, with a tentative D call TRBD1 (6 bases). The germline CDR1 and CDR2 sequences are LGHNA and YSLEER. The V and J ends lost 0 bases and 0 bases respectively, with 16 bases between them. The CDR3 extends over 18 amino acids. CDR3 amino acids: CASSQEDATGMSTDTQYF. For the CDR3, the DNA is TGCGCCAGCAGCCAAGAGGACGCAACAGGGATGAGCACAGATACGCAGTATTTT.

There are a few counts of this clonotype. The gene calls are TRBV29-1 and TRBJ2-7, with 8 positions matching TRBD1. Germline CDR1 reads SQVTM; CDR2 reads ANQGSEA. The CDR3 totals 13 residues. Trimming took 5 bases from V and 4 from J; bases not matched to a gene: 7. In DNA form, the CDR3 reads TGCAGCGTTCTGACAGGGGCAGCGTACGAGCAGTACTTC. Its translation is CSVLTGAAYEQYF.

This CDR3 is CASSYRTSGRGQETQYF. CDR3 sequence (DNA): TGTGCCAGCAGTTACAGGACTAGCGGGAGGGGTCAAGAGACCCAGTACTTC. V is TRBV6-6 and J is TRBJ2-5, with 15 positions matching TRBD2. This CDR3 is built from 17 residues. The junction had 3 bases not matched to a gene; V was cut back by 2 bases and J by 2 bases. The V gene's germline CDR1 is MNHNY and CDR2 SVGAGI (reference sequence).

This clonotype has a handful of counts. The chain uses TRBV29-1 and TRBJ2-3, with 8 bases that match TRBD1. Trimming cost V 6 bases and J 6 bases; bases outside gene matches: 8. Germline CDR1 SQVTM, CDR2 ANQGSEA. The CDR3 consists of 13 residues. The CDR3 region has the DNA TGCAGCGTGGCGGACAGGGCGAGGGATACGCAGTATTTT. The encoded protein is CSVADRARDTQYF.

This clonotype has more than one count but fewer than ten. The rearrangement uses TRBV20-1 and TRBJ2-1, with D tentatively TRBD2 (7 bases). Germline CDR1 DFQATT, CDR2 SNEGSKA (reference sequence). CDR3 length equals 12 residues. Trimming took 3 bases from V and 8 from J, leaving 11 bases between them. CDR3 in amino acids: CSASDGGHEQFF. CDR3 DNA sequence: TGCAGTGCTAGCGACGGGGGGCATGAGCAGTTCTTC.

This clonotype occurred once. The chain couples TRBV29-1 to TRBJ2-3; 8 nucleotides match TRBD2. V gave up 6 bases and J gave up 3 bases; unmatched junction bases: 5. This CDR3 comprises 13 residues. Germline CDR1 reads SQVTM; CDR2 reads ANQGSEA. The CDR3 nucleotides read TGCAGCGTCTCAACGGGAGGGACAGATACGCAGTATTTT. Its translation: CSVSTGGTDTQYF.

Points on this clonotype: Its ends do not fully match the called genes, so a read error is possible. The V gene is TRBV25-1, the J gene TRBJ2-1, with 7 bases that match TRBD1. CDR1 is MGHDK and CDR2 is SYGVNS in the germline V gene. This CDR3 is 11 amino acids long. CDR3 residues: CTSSDGTEKFF. CDR3 nucleotides: TGTACCAGCAGTGATGGGACAGAGAAGTTCTTC.

In this sample, this clonotype turned up a few times. The chain joins TRBV20-1 to TRBJ1-2; D not certain. Germline CDR1 reads DFQATT; CDR2 reads SNEGSKA (reference sequence). The CDR3 has 14 amino acids. V lost 4 bases and J lost 2, with 14 bases in between. The CDR3 region has the DNA TGCAGTGCTATTGCAGGCAGCACAAACTATGGCTACACCTTC. Translation gives CSAIAGSTNYGYTF.

V and J are TRBV7-2 and TRBJ2-5; TRBD1 matches at 9 bases. The V gene's germline CDR1 is SGHTA and CDR2 FQGNSA. The CDR3 runs 17 residues. Unmatched junction bases numbered 7, after V lost 0 bases and J lost 2 bases. The CDR3 coding sequence is TGTGCCAGCAGCTTAGCACTCCGGGACAGGGCTCAAGAGACCCAGTACTTC. It translates to CASSLALRDRAQETQYF.

Only a few counts were recorded for this clonotype. The V gene is TRBV29-1, the J gene TRBJ2-7; D not resolved. Germline values: CDR1 SQVTM, CDR2 ANQGSEA. The CDR3 is 13 amino acids. V was cut by 4 bases and J by 1 base, with 11 bases left in between. CDR3 sequence (DNA): TGCAGCGTTGCCTCTAGAGCTTCCTACGAGCAGTACTTC. Its translation is CSVASRASYEQYF.

This chain uses TRBV20-1 with TRBJ1-4; tentatively, D is TRBD1 (6 bases). CDR3 size: 13 residues. Trimming left V 4 bases short and J 6 bases short, with 12 bases between. Germline V lookup: CDR1 DFQATT, CDR2 SNEGSKA (reference sequence). CDR3 sequence (DNA): TGCAGTGCTAATCCGGGGGCGGATGAAAAACTGTTTTTT. It specifies CSANPGADEKLFF.

This clonotype turned up a few times. The chain recombines TRBV7-2 with TRBJ2-5; 7 positions agree with TRBD2. The DNA end is more similar to TRBJ2-7, so the J call may be wrong. The germline CDR1 and CDR2 sequences are SGHTA and FQGNSA. CDR3 length: 17 residues. CDR3: CASSQGPEGGSSYEQYF. The CDR3 DNA reads TGTGCCAGCAGCCAAGGACCGGAGGGAGGGAGCTCCTACGAGCAGTACTTC.

In this sample, this clonotype turned up many times. CDR3 residues: CSVHGRDQETQYF. The CDR3 DNA reads as TGCAGCGTCCATGGCAGGGACCAAGAGACCCAGTACTTC. This chain joins TRBV29-1 and TRBJ2-5, with D possibly TRBD1 on 5 matching bases. The CDR3 sequence is 13 residues long. Germline V gives CDR1 SQVTM, CDR2 ANQGSEA. V gave up 6 bases and J gave up 0 bases, with 11 bases separating them.

V gene TRBV20-1 combines with J gene TRBJ1-1, with D possibly TRBD1 on 6 matching bases. The CDR3 is made up of 17 amino acids. V lost 1 base, J lost 1 base, and 19 bases lay in between. The germline CDR1 and CDR2 sequences are DFQATT and SNEGSKA (reference sequence). The CDR3 spells CSARVGTVRGGNTEAFF. The CDR3 DNA reads TGCAGTGCTAGAGTCGGAACAGTCAGGGGCGGGAACACTGAAGCTTTCTTT.

This chain connects TRBV20-1 to TRBJ2-1; D may correspond to TRBD1 or TRBD2 (5 bases each). The CDR3 runs 14 residues. Germline CDR1 is DFQATT and CDR2 is SNEGSKA (reference sequence). Between the trimmed V and J ends, which lost 5 bases and 2 bases, there was a span of 13 bases. The CDR3 DNA sequence: TGCAGTGCTCTCGGGACCGGAGCCTACAATGAGCAGTTCTTC. It is translated as CSALGTGAYNEQFF.

The chain employs TRBV12-3 or TRBV12-4 and TRBJ2-6, with TRBD2 identical over 14 bases. V lost 6 bases and J lost 0; bases outside the gene matches: 7. The CDR3 extends over 19 amino acids. The CDR3 loop is CASRGLAGDYSSGANVLTF. CDR3 bases: TGTGCCAGCAGGGGACTAGCGGGAGACTATAGCTCTGGGGCCAACGTCCTGACTTTC.